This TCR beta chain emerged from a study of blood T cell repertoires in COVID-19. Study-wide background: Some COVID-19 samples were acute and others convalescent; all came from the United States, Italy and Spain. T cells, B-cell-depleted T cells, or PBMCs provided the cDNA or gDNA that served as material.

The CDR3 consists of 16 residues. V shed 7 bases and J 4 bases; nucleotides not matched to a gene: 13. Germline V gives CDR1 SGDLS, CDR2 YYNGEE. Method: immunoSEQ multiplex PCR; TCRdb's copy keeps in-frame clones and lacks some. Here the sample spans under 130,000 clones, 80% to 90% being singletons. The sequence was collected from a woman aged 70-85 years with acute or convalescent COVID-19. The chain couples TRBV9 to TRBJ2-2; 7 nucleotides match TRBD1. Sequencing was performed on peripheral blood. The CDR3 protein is CASALLADRSTGELFF. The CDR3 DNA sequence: TGTGCCAGCGCACTACTGGCGGACAGGTCCACCGGGGAGCTGTTTTTT.